This section outlines one T cell receptor (beta chain) sequence together with its context. Enrolment of Seattle patients took place during active infection, and they were followed longitudinally. This sample was taken from a study of blood T cell repertoires in COVID-19. Study in general: The samples span acute and convalescent COVID-19 from the United States, Italy and Spain. T cells, B-cell-depleted T cells, or PBMCs provided the cDNA or gDNA that served as material.

As processed by the authors: Amplification from reference gene primers served as the basis for estimated nucleated cell counts. Sequencing was performed with immunoSEQ multiplex PCR; in TCRdb, only in-frame clones are kept and a portion is missing. V, J and clone size derive from that table, while D and trimming were established from the DNA sequence. The data contain some 370,000 clones, more than 70% of them singletons. The CDR3 runs 14 residues. CDR1 and CDR2 from the germline V gene are WNHNN and SYGVQD (reference sequence). V was cut by 7 bases and J by 1 base, with 14 bases left in between. The chain uses TRBV10-1 and TRBJ2-7, with D perhaps matching TRBD1 (5 bases). Material for sequencing was peripheral blood. This receptor was taken from a woman younger than 45 with COVID-19, enrolled during active disease. The CDR3 region has the DNA TGCGCCAGCATTGGGGCAGTCCAATCCTACGAGCAGTACTTC. It translates to CASIGAVQSYEQYF.